Presented here are 28 T cell receptor beta chains from one specimen sequenced in a study of circulating and synovial CD4+ cells in juvenile arthritis. The data were produced by immunoSEQ multiplex PCR, yet TCRdb's version contains in-frame clones alone and is incomplete. This table has 30,000 to 40,000 clones, roughly 94% appearing once. Sequenced material: CD4+ T cells from blood. These receptor sequences come from a human donor with juvenile idiopathic arthritis.

J is TRBJ2-3 and V is TRBV4-3; TRBD2 agrees at 15 bases. Germline CDR1 is LGHNA and CDR2 is YSLEER. CDR3 length equals 19 residues. The trim removed 4 bases at V and 5 bases at J, leaving 13 bases unmatched. The CDR3 spells CASSLRTSGGVKSVDTQYF. In DNA, the CDR3 is TGCGCCAGCAGCCTACGGACTAGCGGGGGGGTAAAATCAGTAGATACGCAGTATTTT.

This clone appeared a single time. The chain combines TRBV23-1 with TRBJ2-1, with TRBD1 identical over 8 bases. TRBV23-1 is classed as an ORF, of uncertain function. This CDR3 contains 15 residues. Trimming cost V 3 bases and J 5 bases; bases outside gene matches: 6. DNA for the CDR3: TGCGCCAGCAGTCATATACAGGGGGAGGACAATGAGCAGTTCTTC. Translating gives CASSHIQGEDNEQFF.

This chain links TRBV7-3 with TRBJ2-5; 8 bases are shared with TRBD2. The CDR3 sequence is 15 residues long. Germline V CDR1 and CDR2: SGHTA, FQGTGA. V was pared by 5 bases and J by 0 bases, with 5 bases of the junction left unmatched. CDR3 sequence: CASSARGGYQETQYF. The CDR3, as DNA: TGTGCCAGCAGCGCCCGGGGGGGGTACCAAGAGACCCAGTACTTC.

The V and J genes are TRBV27 and TRBJ1-5; TRBD1 might be the D (5 bases). This CDR3 has 15 residues. Germline V gene lookup returns CDR1 MNHEY and CDR2 SMNVEV (reference sequence). V was shortened by 4 bases and J by 4 bases, with 14 bases between the two germline ends. CDR3 in DNA: TGTGCCAGCAGTTCCGGGACTAGCGGGAATCAGCCCCAGCATTTT. This sequence encodes CASSSGTSGNQPQHF.

The J gene is TRBJ2-7, the V gene TRBV30; 10 positions agree with TRBD1. The CDR3 length is 13 residues. V was pared by 6 bases and J by 4 bases, with 6 bases of the junction left unmatched. CDR1 is GTSNPN and CDR2 is SVGIG in the germline V gene (reference sequence). The CDR3 DNA reads TGTGCCTGTGGGACAGGGGTCAAATACGAGCAGTACTTC. Translated, it gives CACGTGVKYEQYF.

J is TRBJ1-4 and V is TRBV29-1; no clear D. CDR1 and CDR2 from the germline V gene are SQVTM and ANQGSEA. CDR3 length: 12 residues. V gave up 0 bases and J gave up 8 bases, with 7 bases separating them. Written as DNA, the CDR3 is TGCAGCGTTGAAGAGACGGGAGAAAAACTGTTTTTT. Its translation is CSVEETGEKLFF. Full variable domain (rest looked up from reference TRBV29-1 and TRBJ1-4): SAVISQKPSRDICQRGTSLTIQCQVDSQVTMMFWYRQQPGQSLTLIATANQGSEATYESGFVIDKFPISRPNLTFSTLTVSNMSPEDSSIYLCSVEETGEKLFFGSGTQLSVL.

Of note for this clone: This same CDR3 is encoded by further DNA sequences in the sample. The gene calls are TRBV30 and TRBJ1-6; D remains unclear. Germline CDR1 and CDR2: GTSNPN and SVGIG (reference sequence). The CDR3 consists of 13 residues. Trimming removed 3 bases from V and 5 bases from J, with 8 bases in between. CDR3 residues: CAWSGHNNSPLHF. The CDR3 nucleotides read TGTGCCTGGAGCGGTCATAATAATTCACCCCTCCACTTT.

This chain joins TRBV4-1 and TRBJ1-2; possibly TRBD1 for D (6 bases). CDR1 and CDR2 (germline): MGHRA, YSYEKL. CDR3 size: 15 residues. Trimming removed 0 bases at V and 2 bases at J, with 10 bases between. CDR3 protein: CASSQDTGPNYGYTF. DNA for the CDR3: TGCGCCAGCAGCCAAGATACAGGGCCGAACTATGGCTACACCTTC.

This rearrangement joins TRBV18 to TRBJ1-5; TRBD1 aligns across 8 bases. Germline V gene lookup returns CDR1 KGHSH and CDR2 LQKENI. V gave up 5 bases and J gave up 5 bases; unmatched junction bases: 5. The length of the CDR3 is 14 residues. CDR3 amino acids: CASSYGQGDQPQHF. The CDR3 region has the DNA TGTGCCAGCTCATACGGACAGGGCGATCAGCCCCAGCATTTT.

The chain links TRBV6-5 to TRBJ1-1; D is uncertain. V lost 5 bases and J 3 bases, leaving 10 bases between the germline ends. The V gene's germline CDR1 is MNHEY and CDR2 SVGAGI. There are 13 residues in the CDR3. CDR3 sequence: CASSTLVDTEAFF. As DNA, the CDR3 is TGTGCCAGCAGTACCCTGGTAGACACTGAAGCTTTCTTT.

V gene TRBV7-9 combines with J gene TRBJ1-1; TRBD1 might be the D (5 bases). This CDR3 has 14 amino acids. Germline lookup yields CDR1 SEHNR and CDR2 FQNEAQ (reference sequence). With 5 bases removed from V and 3 bases from J, the gap between germline ends came to 13 bases. As DNA, the CDR3 is TGTGCCAGCAGCCGCGGGGCAGAACACACTGAAGCTTTCTTT. This gives the protein CASSRGAEHTEAFF.

This chain connects TRBV6-6 to TRBJ1-2; 9 nucleotides agree with TRBD1. The CDR3 runs 14 residues. V was clipped by 6 bases and J by 7 bases; unmatched bases: 9. The V gene's germline CDR1 is MNHNY and CDR2 SVGAGI (reference sequence). The CDR3 protein is CASSHRDREGGYTF. The CDR3 DNA follows: TGTGCCAGCAGCCACCGGGACAGGGAGGGTGGCTACACCTTC.

This clone was found once. This rearrangement joins TRBV29-1 to TRBJ1-4; D possibly corresponds to TRBD1 (5 bases). Trimming pared 4 bases from V and 3 bases from J, leaving 9 bases between. The CDR3 runs 13 residues. From germline, CDR1 is SQVTM and CDR2 ANQGSEA. This chain's CDR3 is CSVGRVANEKLFF. CDR3 nucleotides: TGCAGCGTTGGCAGGGTCGCTAATGAAAAACTGTTTTTT.

The chain couples TRBV10-1 to TRBJ1-5; D unclear. The CDR3 is made up of 19 amino acids. Germline V gene sequence: CDR1 WNHNN, CDR2 SYGVQD (reference sequence). V dropped 0 bases and J dropped 0 bases, with 18 bases sitting between them. The CDR3 protein is CASSESNTTISFSNQPQHF. CDR3 in DNA: TGCGCCAGCAGTGAGTCGAATACCACTATTTCCTTTAGCAATCAGCCCCAGCATTTT.

J is TRBJ2-3 and V is TRBV2; 7 bases fit TRBD1. V lost 6 bases, J lost 3 bases, and 9 bases stayed unmatched. Germline V lookup: CDR1 SNHLY, CDR2 FYNNEI. The CDR3 covers 15 residues. The CDR3 DNA sequence: TGTGCCAGCAGAAAAAAAGGGACAGTGACAGATACGCAGTATTTT. This codes for CASRKKGTVTDTQYF.

This chain uses TRBV6-1 with TRBJ1-5, with TRBD1 matching over 10 bases. With 4 bases clipped from V and 1 base from J, the junction kept 13 bases outside the gene matches. Germline assignment: CDR1 MNHNS and CDR2 SASEGT. The CDR3 sequence is 19 residues long. The CDR3 is CASSVGTGTGVVSNQPQHF. Here the CDR3 DNA reads TGTGCCAGCAGTGTAGGGACCGGGACAGGGGTGGTGAGCAATCAGCCCCAGCATTTT.

The CDR3 DNA is TGTGCCAGCAGCTTGGCGGGGCCCCACAAGAACTATGGCTACACCTTC. It codes for CASSLAGPHKNYGYTF. The chain links TRBV7-9 to TRBJ1-2, with a tentative D call TRBD1 (5 bases). Trimming shortened V by 3 bases and J by 2 bases, and 16 bases separated the two germline ends. Germline CDR1 SEHNR, CDR2 FQNEAQ (reference sequence). The CDR3 length is 16 residues.

The rearrangement links TRBV19 to TRBJ1-2, with 10 bases lining up with TRBD1. V was clipped by 3 bases and J by 4 bases; unmatched bases: 5. The CDR3 is 15 amino acids. Germline V gene data show CDR1 as LNHDA and CDR2 as SQIVND (reference sequence). Here the CDR3 DNA reads TGTGCCAGTAGTATCGACAGGGGGCGCGGCTATGGCTACACCTTC. The encoded protein is CASSIDRGRGYGYTF.

The chain links TRBV29-1 to TRBJ2-2; tentative D call: TRBD2 (5 bases). This CDR3 spans 11 amino acids. Germline V gives CDR1 SQVTM, CDR2 ANQGSEA. Trimming pared 4 bases from V and 5 bases from J, leaving 5 bases between. The CDR3 nucleotides read TGCAGCGTTGGGAGGACCGGGGAGCTGTTTTTT. Protein product: CSVGRTGELFF.

The rearrangement links TRBV6-1 to TRBJ2-2, with 9 bases matching TRBD2. J was trimmed by 8 bases and V by 8 bases; bases with no gene match: 12. Germline CDR1 MNHNS, CDR2 SASEGT. This CDR3 is built from 15 residues. CDR3 amino acids: CASPSPLAGTGELFF. The CDR3 DNA reads TGTGCCAGCCCCTCTCCCCTAGCGGGAACAGGGGAGCTGTTTTTT.

V is TRBV7-3 and J is TRBJ2-3, with 8 nucleotides matching TRBD2. CDR3 length: 17 residues. Germline-derived CDR1 and CDR2 are SGHTA and FQGTGA. Germline trimming cut 2 bases from V and 5 bases from J; bases unmatched to any gene: 12. The CDR3 region has the DNA TGTGCCAGCAGCTTAGGATCGGGGGGGCGTTATGGAGATACGCAGTATTTT. Translating it yields CASSLGSGGRYGDTQYF.

This chain uses TRBV6-1 with TRBJ2-7; D call uncertain. V was shortened by 8 bases and J by 3 bases, with 11 bases between the two germline ends. Per the germline V gene, CDR1 is MNHNS and CDR2 is SASEGT. The CDR3 spans 12 residues. The CDR3 is CASGDYGYEQYF. CDR3 DNA: TGTGCCAGCGGAGATTATGGCTACGAGCAGTACTTC.

The J gene is TRBJ1-5, the V gene TRBV19, with D perhaps TRBD1 (5 bases). Trimming cost V 7 bases and J 0 bases, with 16 bases left between them. Per germline, CDR1 LNHDA and CDR2 SQIVND (reference sequence). This CDR3 region has 16 residues. The CDR3 sequence is CASKNRPGDSNQPQHF. The DNA of the CDR3 is TGTGCCAGTAAGAACAGGCCGGGAGATAGCAATCAGCCCCAGCATTTT.

The chain's CDR3 is CASSLEAGIQETQYF. The CDR3, as DNA: TGTGCCAGCAGCTTGGAAGCGGGCATCCAAGAGACCCAGTACTTC. The chain combines TRBV7-9 with TRBJ2-5; D is perhaps TRBD2 (6 bases). This CDR3 is 15 amino acids long. The V gene lost 3 bases and the J gene lost 1 base, with 12 bases spanning the gap. CDR1 SEHNR and CDR2 FQNEAQ come from the germline V gene (reference sequence).

This sequence joins TRBV7-9 and TRBJ1-2, with D tentatively TRBD1 (5 bases). V was pared by 3 bases and J by 7 bases, with 12 bases between. There are 13 residues in the CDR3. From germline, CDR1 is SEHNR and CDR2 FQNEAQ (reference sequence). DNA of the CDR3: TGTGCCAGCAGCTTCGACAGTCAAGGTGGCTACACCTTC. It encodes CASSFDSQGGYTF.

This clone is a singleton in its sample. The J gene is TRBJ1-1, the V gene TRBV18; 7 positions agree with TRBD1. The CDR3 has 14 residues. Trimming cost V 4 bases and J 4 bases; bases outside gene matches: 6. From germline, CDR1 is KGHSH and CDR2 LQKENI. CDR3 residues: CASSLHRGITEAFF. The CDR3 DNA reads TGTGCCAGCTCACTTCACAGGGGTATCACTGAAGCTTTCTTT.

The V and J genes are TRBV7-2 and TRBJ2-7; 8 bases are a match to TRBD1. Per the germline V gene, CDR1 is SGHTA and CDR2 is FQGNSA. The J segment lost 2 bases and the V segment lost 3 bases, leaving 3 bases of the junction unmatched. There are 14 residues in the CDR3. The chain's CDR3 is CASSLTGAPYEQYF. The DNA of the CDR3 is TGTGCCAGCAGCTTGACAGGGGCCCCCTACGAGCAGTACTTC. The full variable domain, in which reference TRBV7-2 and TRBJ2-7 provide the parts outside the CDR3, is GAGVSQSPSNKVTEKGKDVELRCDPISGHTALYWYRQSLGQGLEFLIYFQGNSAPDKSGLPSDRFSAERTGGSVSTLTIQRTQQEDSAVYLCASSLTGAPYEQYFGPGTRLTVT.

The chain uses TRBV13 and TRBJ2-7; 7 nucleotides match TRBD1. The CDR3 consists of 14 residues. Per germline, CDR1 PRHDT and CDR2 FYEKMQ (reference sequence). V trimming: 7 bases; J trimming: 0 bases; junction bases outside the gene matches: 6. DNA for the CDR3: TGTGCCAGCACGAACAGGGGAAGCTCCTACGAGCAGTACTTC. It codes for CASTNRGSSYEQYF. Full variable domain (remainder filled in from reference TRBV13 and TRBJ2-7): AAGVIQSPRHLIKEKRETATLKCYPIPRHDTVYWYQQGPGQDPQFLISFYEKMQSDKGSIPDRFSAQQFSDYHSELNMSSLELGDSALYFCASTNRGSSYEQYFGPGTRLTVT.